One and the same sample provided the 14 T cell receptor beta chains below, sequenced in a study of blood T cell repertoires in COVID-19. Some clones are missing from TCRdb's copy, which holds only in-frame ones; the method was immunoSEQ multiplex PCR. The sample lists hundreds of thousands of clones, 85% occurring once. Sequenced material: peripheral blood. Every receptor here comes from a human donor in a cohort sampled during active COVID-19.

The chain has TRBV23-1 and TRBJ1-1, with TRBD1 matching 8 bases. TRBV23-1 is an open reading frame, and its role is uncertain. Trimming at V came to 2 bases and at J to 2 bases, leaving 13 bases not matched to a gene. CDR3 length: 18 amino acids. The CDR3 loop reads CASSQTTRGTGLNTEAFF. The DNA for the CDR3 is TGCGCCAGCAGTCAAACGACGCGGGGGACAGGCCTCAACACTGAAGCTTTCTTT.

The CDR3 loop is CASSQKGHSDTQYF. Written as DNA, the CDR3 is TGTGCCAGCAGCCAAAAGGGGCACTCAGATACGCAGTATTTT. The J gene is TRBJ2-3, the V gene TRBV4-2; D might be TRBD1 (5 bases). This CDR3 is built from 14 residues. Trimming stripped 2 bases from V and 4 bases from J, with 10 bases between. Germline CDR1 reads LGHNA; CDR2 reads YNFKEQ.

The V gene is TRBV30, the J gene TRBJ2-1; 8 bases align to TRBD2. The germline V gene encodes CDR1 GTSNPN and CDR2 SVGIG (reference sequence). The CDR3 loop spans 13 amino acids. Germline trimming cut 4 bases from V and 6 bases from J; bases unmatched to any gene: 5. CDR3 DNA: TGTGCCTGGATGACGGGGGGGGGCAATGAGCAGTTCTTC. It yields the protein CAWMTGGGNEQFF.

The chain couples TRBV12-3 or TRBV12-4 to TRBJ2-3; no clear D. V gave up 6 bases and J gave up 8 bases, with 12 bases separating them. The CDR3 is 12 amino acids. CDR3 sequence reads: CASSSRGSTQYF. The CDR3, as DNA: TGTGCCAGCAGCTCCCGAGGAAGTACGCAGTATTTT.

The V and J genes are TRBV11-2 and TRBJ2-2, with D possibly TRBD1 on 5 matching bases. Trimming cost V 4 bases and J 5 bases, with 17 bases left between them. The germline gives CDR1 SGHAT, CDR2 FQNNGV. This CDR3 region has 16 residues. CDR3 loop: CASSSSWAGWTGELFF. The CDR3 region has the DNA TGTGCCAGCAGCTCCTCGTGGGCAGGGTGGACCGGGGAGCTGTTTTTT.

This CDR3 reads CASSVGGHRGGTDTQYF. CDR3 DNA: TGTGCCAGCAGCGTCGGGGGACACAGGGGCGGCACAGATACGCAGTATTTT. This sequence joins TRBV9 and TRBJ2-3, with D possibly being TRBD1 (7 bases). CDR1 and CDR2 (germline): SGDLS, YYNGEE. Trimming pared 2 bases from V and 1 base from J, leaving 17 bases between. The CDR3 is 17 residues long.

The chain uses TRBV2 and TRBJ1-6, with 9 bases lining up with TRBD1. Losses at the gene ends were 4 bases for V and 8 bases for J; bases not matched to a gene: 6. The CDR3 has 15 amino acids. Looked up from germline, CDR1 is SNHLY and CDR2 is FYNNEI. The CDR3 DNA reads TGTGCCAGCAGTGTAGAGGGACAGGGATATTCACCCCTCCACTTT. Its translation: CASSVEGQGYSPLHF.

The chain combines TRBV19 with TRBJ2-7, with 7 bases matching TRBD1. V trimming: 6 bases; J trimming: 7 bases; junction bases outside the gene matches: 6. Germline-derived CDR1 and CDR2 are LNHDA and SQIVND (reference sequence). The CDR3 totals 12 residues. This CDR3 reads CASSPTGHEQYF. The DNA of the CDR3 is TGTGCCAGTAGCCCGACAGGGCATGAGCAGTACTTC.

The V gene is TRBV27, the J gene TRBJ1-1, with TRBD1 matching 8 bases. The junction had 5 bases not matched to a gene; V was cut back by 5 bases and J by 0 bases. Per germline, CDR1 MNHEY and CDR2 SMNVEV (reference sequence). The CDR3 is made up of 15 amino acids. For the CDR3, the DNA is TGTGCCAGCAGTCTCCGGGACAGGATGAACACTGAAGCTTTCTTT. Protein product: CASSLRDRMNTEAFF.

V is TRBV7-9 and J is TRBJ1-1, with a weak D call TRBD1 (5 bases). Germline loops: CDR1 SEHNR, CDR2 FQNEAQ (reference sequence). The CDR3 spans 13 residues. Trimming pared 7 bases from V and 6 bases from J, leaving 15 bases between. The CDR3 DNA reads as TGTGCCAGCACCCCCCTTGGGGGGGCTGAAGCTTTCTTT. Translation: CASTPLGGAEAFF.

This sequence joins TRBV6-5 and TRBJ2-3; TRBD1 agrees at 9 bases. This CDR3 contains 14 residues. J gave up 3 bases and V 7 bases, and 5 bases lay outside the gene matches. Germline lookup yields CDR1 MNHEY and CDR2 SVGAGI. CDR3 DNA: TGTGCCAGCACCTGGGACAGGGCTACAGATACGCAGTATTTT. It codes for CASTWDRATDTQYF.

The CDR3 DNA reads TGTGCCACCAGTGATTTAGGACAGGGAATATCAGATACGCAGTATTTT. Encoded protein: CATSDLGQGISDTQYF. The chain uses TRBV24-1 and TRBJ2-3; TRBD1 agrees at 8 bases. The CDR3 has 16 residues. Germline values: CDR1 KGHDR, CDR2 SFDVKD. Trimming at V came to 1 base and at J to 4 bases, leaving 6 bases not matched to a gene.

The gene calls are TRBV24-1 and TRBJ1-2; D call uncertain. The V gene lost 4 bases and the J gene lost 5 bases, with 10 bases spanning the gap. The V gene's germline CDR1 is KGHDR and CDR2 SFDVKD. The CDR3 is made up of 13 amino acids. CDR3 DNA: TGTGCCACCAGTGAGGGTCGGGGATATGGCTACACCTTC. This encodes CATSEGRGYGYTF.

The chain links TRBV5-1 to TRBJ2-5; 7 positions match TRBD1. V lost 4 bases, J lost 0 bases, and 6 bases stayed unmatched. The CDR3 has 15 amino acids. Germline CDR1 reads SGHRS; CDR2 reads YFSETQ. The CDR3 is CASSLQTGYQETQYF. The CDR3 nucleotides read TGCGCCAGCAGCCTCCAGACAGGGTACCAAGAGACCCAGTACTTC.